This T cell receptor beta chain comes out of a study of control samples from healthy donors and cancer patients. Sequencing was performed with immunoSEQ multiplex PCR; in TCRdb, only in-frame clones are kept and a portion is missing. The sample has around 250,000 clones; about 80% are singletons. What was sequenced was PBMCs. The source of this sequence is a woman aged 55 to 70 with lung cancer.

The CDR3 loop reads CASSGMDRALSYEQYF. The DNA for the CDR3 is TGCGCCAGCAGCGGGATGGACAGGGCCCTTTCCTACGAGCAGTACTTC. The chain is built from TRBV5-1 and TRBJ2-7; the match to TRBD1 covers 8 bases. The germline gives CDR1 SGHRS, CDR2 YFSETQ. There are 16 residues in the CDR3. V lost 4 bases, J lost 1 base, and 10 bases stayed unmatched.